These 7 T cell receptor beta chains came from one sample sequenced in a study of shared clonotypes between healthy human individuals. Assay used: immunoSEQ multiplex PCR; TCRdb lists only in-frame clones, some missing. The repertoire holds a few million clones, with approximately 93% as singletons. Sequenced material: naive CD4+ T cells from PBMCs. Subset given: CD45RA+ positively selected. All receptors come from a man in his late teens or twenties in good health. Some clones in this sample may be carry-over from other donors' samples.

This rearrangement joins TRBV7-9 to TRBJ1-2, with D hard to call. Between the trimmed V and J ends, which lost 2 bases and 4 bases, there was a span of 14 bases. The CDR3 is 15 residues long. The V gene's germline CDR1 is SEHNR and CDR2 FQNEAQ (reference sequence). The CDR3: CASSLPRQTSYGYTF. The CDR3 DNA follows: TGTGCCAGCAGCTTACCCCGTCAGACCTCCTATGGCTACACCTTC.

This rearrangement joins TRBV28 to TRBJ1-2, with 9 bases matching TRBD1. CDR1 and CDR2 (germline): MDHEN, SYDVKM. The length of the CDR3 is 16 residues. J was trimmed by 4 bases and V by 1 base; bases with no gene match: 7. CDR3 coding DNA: TGTGCCAGCAGTTTATTAAGGGACAGGGCCGGCTATGGCTACACCTTC. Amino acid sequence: CASSLLRDRAGYGYTF.

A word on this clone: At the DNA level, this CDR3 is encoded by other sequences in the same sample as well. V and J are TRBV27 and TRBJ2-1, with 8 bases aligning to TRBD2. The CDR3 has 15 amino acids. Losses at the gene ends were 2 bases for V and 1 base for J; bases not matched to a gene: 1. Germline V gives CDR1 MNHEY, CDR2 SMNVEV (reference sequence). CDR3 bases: TGTGCCAGCAGTTTAAGCGGGAGTTCCTACAATGAGCAGTTCTTC. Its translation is CASSLSGSSYNEQFF.

CDR3 loop: CASSLSVLAGRRYEQYF. CDR3 coding DNA: TGTGCCAGCAGCCTGTCCGTACTAGCGGGTCGGCGCTACGAGCAGTACTTC. The chain couples TRBV5-5 to TRBJ2-7, with 9 bases lining up with TRBD2. Trimming at V came to 4 bases and at J to 3 bases, leaving 14 bases not matched to a gene. The CDR3 sequence is 17 residues long. Germline V gives CDR1 SGHKS, CDR2 YYEKEE (reference sequence).

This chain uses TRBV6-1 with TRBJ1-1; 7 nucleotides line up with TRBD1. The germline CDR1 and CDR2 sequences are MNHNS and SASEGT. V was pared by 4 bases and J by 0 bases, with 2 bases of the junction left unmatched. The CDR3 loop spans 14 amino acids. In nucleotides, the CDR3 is TGTGCCAGCAGTGGGACAGGCTTGAACACTGAAGCTTTCTTT. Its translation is CASSGTGLNTEAFF.

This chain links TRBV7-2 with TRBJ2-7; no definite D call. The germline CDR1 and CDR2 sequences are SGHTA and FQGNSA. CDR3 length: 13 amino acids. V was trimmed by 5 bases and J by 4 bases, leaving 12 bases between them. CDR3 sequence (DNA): TGTGCCAGCAGCGTCCATTCGTTGTACGAGCAGTACTTC. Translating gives CASSVHSLYEQYF.

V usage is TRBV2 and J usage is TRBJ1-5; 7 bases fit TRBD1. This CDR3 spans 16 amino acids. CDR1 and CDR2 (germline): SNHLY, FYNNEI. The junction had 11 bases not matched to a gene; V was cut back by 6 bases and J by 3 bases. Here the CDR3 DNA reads TGTGCCAGCAGGGACGACAGGGATCAGGCCAATCAGCCCCAGCATTTT. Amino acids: CASRDDRDQANQPQHF.